The entry that follows covers one T cell receptor beta chain sequence. No antigen is known for it. Sequencing used immunoSEQ multiplex PCR; TCRdb keeps in-frame clones, though not all of them. The sample has around 66,000 clones, approximately 83% seen once. This sample was included in a study of lymphopenia after photon versus proton radiotherapy. The study, taken as a whole, reports: Under photons, naive T cells and diversity fell while effector/memory populations rose. Authors raise, but do not show, better survival with proton therapy. Post-nadir diversity loss with photons came from oligoclonal expansion, particularly CD8+ Temra cells.

The receptor was isolated from a man aged 40-49 years with gastric cancer. The sample was peripheral blood, taken from a patient treated with photon-based radiotherapy.

The CDR3 loop reads CASSQEQNYGGYTF. Here the CDR3 DNA reads TGCGCCAGCAGCCAGGAACAGAACTATGGAGGCTACACCTTC. The rearrangement uses TRBV4-3 and TRBJ1-2, with D unclear. The CDR3 length is 14 residues. The germline V gene has CDR1 LGHNA and CDR2 YSLEER. Deletions cut 3 bases from V and 8 bases from J, with 16 bases between.